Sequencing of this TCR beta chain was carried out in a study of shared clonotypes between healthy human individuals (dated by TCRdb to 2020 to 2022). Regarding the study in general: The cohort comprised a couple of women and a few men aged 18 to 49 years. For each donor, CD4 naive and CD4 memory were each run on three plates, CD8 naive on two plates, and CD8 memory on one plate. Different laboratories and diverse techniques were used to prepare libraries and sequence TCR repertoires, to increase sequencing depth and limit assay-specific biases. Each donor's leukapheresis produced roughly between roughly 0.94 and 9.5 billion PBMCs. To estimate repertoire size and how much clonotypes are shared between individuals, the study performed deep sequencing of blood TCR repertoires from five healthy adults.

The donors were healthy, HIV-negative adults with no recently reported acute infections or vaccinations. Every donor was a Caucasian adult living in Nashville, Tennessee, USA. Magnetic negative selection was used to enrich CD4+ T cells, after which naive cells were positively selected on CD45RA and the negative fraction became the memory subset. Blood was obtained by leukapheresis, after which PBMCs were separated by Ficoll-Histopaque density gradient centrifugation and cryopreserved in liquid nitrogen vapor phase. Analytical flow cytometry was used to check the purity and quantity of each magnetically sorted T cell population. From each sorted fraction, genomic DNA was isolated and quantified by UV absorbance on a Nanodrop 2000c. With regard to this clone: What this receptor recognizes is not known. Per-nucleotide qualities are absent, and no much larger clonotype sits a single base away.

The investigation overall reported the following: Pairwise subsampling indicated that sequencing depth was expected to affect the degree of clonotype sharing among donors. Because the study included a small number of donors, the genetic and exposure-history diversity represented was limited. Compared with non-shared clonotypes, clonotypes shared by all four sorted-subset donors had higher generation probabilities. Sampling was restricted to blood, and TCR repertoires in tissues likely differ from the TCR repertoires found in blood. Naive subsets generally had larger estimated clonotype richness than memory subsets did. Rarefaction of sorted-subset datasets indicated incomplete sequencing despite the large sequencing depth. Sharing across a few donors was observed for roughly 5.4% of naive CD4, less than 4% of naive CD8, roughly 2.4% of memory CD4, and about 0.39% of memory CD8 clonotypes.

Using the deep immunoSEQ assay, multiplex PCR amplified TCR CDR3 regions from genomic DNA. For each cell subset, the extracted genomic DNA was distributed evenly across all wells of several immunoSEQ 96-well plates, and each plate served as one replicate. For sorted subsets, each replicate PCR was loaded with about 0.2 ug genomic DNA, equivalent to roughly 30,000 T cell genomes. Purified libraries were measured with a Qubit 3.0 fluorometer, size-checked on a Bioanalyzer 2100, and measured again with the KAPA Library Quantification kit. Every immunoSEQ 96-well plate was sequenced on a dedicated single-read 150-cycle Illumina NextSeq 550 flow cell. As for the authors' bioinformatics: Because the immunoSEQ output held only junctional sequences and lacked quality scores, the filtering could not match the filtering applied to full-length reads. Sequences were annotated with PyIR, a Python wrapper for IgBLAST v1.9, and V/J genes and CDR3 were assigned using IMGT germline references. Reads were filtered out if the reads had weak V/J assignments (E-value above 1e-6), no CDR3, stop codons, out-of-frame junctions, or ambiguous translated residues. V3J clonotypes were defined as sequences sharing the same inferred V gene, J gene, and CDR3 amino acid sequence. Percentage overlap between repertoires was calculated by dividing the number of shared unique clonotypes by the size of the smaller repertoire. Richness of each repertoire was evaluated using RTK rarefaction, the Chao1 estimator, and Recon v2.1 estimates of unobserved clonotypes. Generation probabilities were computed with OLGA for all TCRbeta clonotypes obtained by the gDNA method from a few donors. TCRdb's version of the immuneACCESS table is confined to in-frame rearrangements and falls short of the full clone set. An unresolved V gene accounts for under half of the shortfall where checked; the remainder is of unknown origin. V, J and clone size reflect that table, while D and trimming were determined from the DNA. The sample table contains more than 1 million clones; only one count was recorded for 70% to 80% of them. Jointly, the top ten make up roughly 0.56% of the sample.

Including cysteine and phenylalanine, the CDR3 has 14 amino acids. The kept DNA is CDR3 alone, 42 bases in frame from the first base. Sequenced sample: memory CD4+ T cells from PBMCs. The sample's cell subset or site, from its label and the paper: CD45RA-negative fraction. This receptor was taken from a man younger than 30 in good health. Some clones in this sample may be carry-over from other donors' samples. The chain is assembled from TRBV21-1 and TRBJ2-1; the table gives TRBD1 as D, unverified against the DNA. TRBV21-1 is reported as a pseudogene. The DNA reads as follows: TGTGCCAGCTCAAGACAGGAACGGTCCGATGAGCAGTTCTTC. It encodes CASSRQERSDEQFF.